These T cell receptor beta chains were read from a single sample in a study of T cell responses to AZD1222 COVID-19 vaccine. Using immunoSEQ multiplex PCR, the repertoire was profiled, and TCRdb retains in-frame clones only, with some absent. Here the sample spans 140,000 to 150,000 clones, around nine tenths being singletons. This specimen was peripheral blood, taken on day 0 of AZD1222 vaccination. The receptor source for this set is an adult in good health. Both conserved end residues are trimmed from each CDR3. D genes are given only for firm matches.

j_call d_call v_call cdr3_aa
TRBJ1-4 NA TRBV6-1 ASSTQLEKLF
TRBJ2-7 NA TRBV28 ASSFDEQY
TRBJ2-3 NA TRBV2 ASSLETGTDTQY
TRBJ2-2 NA TRBV6-5 ASSYSAGANTGELF
TRBJ2-7 NA TRBV19 ASSMSAAPIYEQY
TRBJ1-4 NA TRBV7-2 ASSLERSEVEKLF
TRBJ2-7 TRBD2 TRBV6-6 ASSSRTSVIEQY
TRBJ2-3 NA TRBV6-2/TRBV6-3 ASSWVSRTDTQY
TRBJ2-7 NA TRBV28 ASSLEWSGEQY
TRBJ2-1 NA TRBV6-2/TRBV6-3 ASSYQVRGSEQF
TRBJ1-2 TRBD1 TRBV4-3 ASSQVPSGTVDYT
TRBJ1-1 NA TRBV12-5 ASGLGSKNTEAF
TRBJ2-1 TRBD2 TRBV19 ASSAGGGNGYNEQF
TRBJ1-1 NA TRBV9 ASSPQKNTEAF
TRBJ1-2 NA TRBV7-6 ASSLEAQGSYGYT
TRBJ1-4 TRBD1 TRBV6-5 ASSRDRANEKLF
TRBJ2-7 NA TRBV27 ASSLRDTYYEQY
TRBJ2-7 NA TRBV5-1 ASSVGQGSEQY
TRBJ2-2 NA TRBV7-3 ASSSQPINTGELF
TRBJ1-4 TRBD1 TRBV28 ASSTTGDEKLF
TRBJ1-1 NA TRBV2 ASGKAENTEAF
TRBJ2-3 NA TRBV4-1 ASSQEGRTPGPTDTQY
TRBJ2-3 TRBD2 TRBV4-3 ASSQKSGGASTQY
TRBJ2-6 NA TRBV3-1/TRBV3-2 ASSLPPRTGANVLT
TRBJ1-2 NA TRBV7-9 ASSFGNNYGYT
TRBJ1-4 NA TRBV10-3 AISGRGGERGEKLF
TRBJ2-5 NA TRBV6-2/TRBV6-3 ASSPLPRGQETQY
TRBJ2-7 NA TRBV7-2 ASSLRDKQY
TRBJ2-3 NA TRBV9 ASTRRGGEDTQY
TRBJ1-4 NA TRBV7-9 ASSYRRQNSEKLF
TRBJ1-1 NA TRBV11-3 ASSLWGSAEAF
TRBJ2-7 TRBD2 TRBV2 ASTSSGSYEQY
TRBJ2-7 TRBD1 TRBV15 ATSRRTGGIYEQY
TRBJ2-5 NA TRBV4-3 ASSQDWTVGYETQY
TRBJ1-2 NA TRBV27 ASRETLGDYGYT
TRBJ1-2 NA TRBV6-5 ASSTSIRVDGYT
TRBJ1-1 NA TRBV7-8 ASSFLGATEAF
TRBJ1-2 TRBD1 TRBV2 ADRGNYGYT
TRBJ1-5 NA TRBV5-1 ASSLGGPNQPQH
TRBJ1-4 NA TRBV5-8 ASSLGSSHGEKLF
TRBJ2-2 TRBD1 TRBV6-1 ASSEGTGVPGELF
TRBJ2-7 NA TRBV6-5 ACRLGYYEQY
TRBJ1-3 NA TRBV9 ASSGGRSGNTIY
TRBJ2-7 NA TRBV6-5 ASSSTYEQY